The sequence of this T cell receptor beta chain was determined in a study of cytomegalovirus exposure and HLA in healthy donors. CDR1 is SGHAT and CDR2 is FQNNGV in the germline V gene. The CDR3 runs to 11 residues. The V end lost 2 bases, the J end lost 5 bases, and 4 bases lay between the germline ends. 60 Vbeta and 13 Jbeta primers were used in PCR. Method: immunoSEQ multiplex PCR; TCRdb's copy keeps in-frame clones and lacks some. The sample lists 120,000 to 150,000 clones, approximately 84% occurring once. The rearrangement joins TRBV11-2 to TRBJ2-7; D unresolved. The sequence came from a woman between 35 and 50 years old in good health and CMV-seronegative. Sequencing was done on a sample of PBMCs. The CDR3 DNA reads TGTGCCAGCAGCTTATTCGACGAGCAGTACTTC. The encoded protein is CASSLFDEQYF.